Below, 16 T cell receptor beta chains from the same sample are listed, as sequenced in a study of T-cell memory formation after mild COVID-19. One entry per CDR3 protein results from TCRdb running MiXCR on the 5' RACE reads. The sample lists over 450,000 distinct CDR3 sequences; around 20% were seen once. The material sequenced was PBMCs or a T cell subset sorted from them (not recorded which). The origin of the receptors is an adult woman who had mild COVID-19 (a few samples of this study predate the infection). Cell type and time point are not known.

This clonotype was seen more than once but under ten times. The chain recombines TRBV7-2 with TRBJ2-3, with 9 bases that match TRBD2. Germline CDR1 reads SGHTA; CDR2 reads FQGNSA. The CDR3 length is 18 residues. The V and J ends lost 4 bases and 0 bases, in that order; junction bases with no gene match: 11. CDR3 bases: TGTGCCAGCAGCTCCCAGCGGGAGGCCTATATGAGCACAGATACGCAGTATTTT. Translated: CASSSQREAYMSTDTQYF.

This sequence joins TRBV18 and TRBJ2-7; D gene unclear. Germline V gene data show CDR1 as KGHSH and CDR2 as LQKENI. Between the trimmed V and J ends, which lost 2 bases and 6 bases, there was a span of 5 bases. The CDR3 covers 11 residues. The CDR3 bases are TGTGCCAGCTCACCAAAAGGCGAGCAGTACTTC. Its translation: CASSPKGEQYF.

This chain joins TRBV12-3 or TRBV12-4 and TRBJ1-2; no clear D. Trimming left V 6 bases short and J 4 bases short, with 15 bases between. CDR3 size: 14 residues. The CDR3, as DNA: TGTGCCAGCAGCCCAGGAGGGAACGGCTATGGCTACACCTTC. Protein product: CASSPGGNGYGYTF.

The chain couples TRBV5-1 to TRBJ1-4, with a possible D match to TRBD1 (5 bases). Germline V gives CDR1 SGHRS, CDR2 YFSETQ. The germline V and J ends were trimmed by 4 bases and 7 bases, with 17 bases remaining between them. This CDR3 region has 15 residues. CDR3 sequence reads: CASSRNGDPVEKLFF. The CDR3 DNA reads TGCGCCAGCAGCAGGAACGGGGACCCGGTTGAAAAACTGTTTTTT.

The chain is built from TRBV4-3 and TRBJ1-3; D remains ambiguous. Trimming took off 0 bases at V and 4 bases at J, with 16 bases between the two ends. Germline values: CDR1 LGHNA, CDR2 YSLEER. The CDR3 is 17 residues long. CDR3 nucleotides: TGCGCCAGCAGCCAAGATAGTGTAGGGTGGACCGGAAACACCATATATTTT. Encoded protein: CASSQDSVGWTGNTIYF.

Only a few counts were recorded for this clonotype. The chain combines TRBV6-5 with TRBJ2-2; 8 nucleotides align to TRBD2. This CDR3 has 17 amino acids. The ends lost 2 bases at V and 0 bases at J; junction bases unmatched: 5. Germline CDR1 is MNHEY and CDR2 is SVGAGI. CDR3 sequence reads: CASSYHSGAPNTGELFF. DNA for the CDR3: TGTGCCAGCAGTTACCATAGCGGGGCTCCGAACACCGGGGAGCTGTTTTTT.

This clonotype was observed a handful of times. The chain is built from TRBV6-5 and TRBJ2-7, with D perhaps matching TRBD1 (6 bases). Trimming left V 0 bases short and J 0 bases short, with 9 bases between. CDR1 MNHEY and CDR2 SVGAGI come from the germline V gene. The CDR3 sequence is 15 residues long. CDR3 DNA sequence: TGTGCCAGCAGTTACTCGAGGGGGAACTCCTACGAGCAGTACTTC. Translating gives CASSYSRGNSYEQYF.

A word on this clonotype: The junction differs from germline at one of its ends, possibly a read error. This chain uses TRBV24-1 with TRBJ2-5, with D tentatively TRBD1 or TRBD2 (5 bases each). This CDR3 is built from 11 residues. Germline V gene lookup returns CDR1 KGHDR and CDR2 SFDVKD. The CDR3 protein is CATSLGETQYF. The CDR3 coding sequence is TGTGCCACCAGTCTAGGGGAGACACAGTACTTC.

J is TRBJ2-2 and V is TRBV19; 11 positions agree with TRBD2. The CDR3 is 16 residues long. V was clipped by 5 bases and J by 7 bases; unmatched bases: 9. Looked up from germline, CDR1 is LNHDA and CDR2 is SQIVND (reference sequence). The CDR3 region has the DNA TGTGCCAGTAGTCTCGGTAGCGGGGGGGCCGACGGGGAGCTGTTTTTT. This gives the protein CASSLGSGGADGELFF.

A few counts support this clonotype. The V call is TRBV4-1, the J call TRBJ1-5; no firm D call. The CDR3 runs to 17 residues. Per germline, CDR1 MGHRA and CDR2 YSYEKL. Trimming took off 4 bases at V and 4 bases at J, with 20 bases between the two ends. The CDR3 nucleotides read TGCGCCAGCAGCCCTTGGAAATCTTTAGGAGTGAATCAGCCCCAGCATTTT. Residues: CASSPWKSLGVNQPQHF.

The J gene is TRBJ2-3, the V gene TRBV7-2; 10 bases fit TRBD2. Germline lookup yields CDR1 SGHTA and CDR2 FQGNSA. The CDR3 contains 15 residues. Losses at the gene ends were 4 bases for V and 7 bases for J; bases not matched to a gene: 8. CDR3 amino acids: CASSYIAGGPNTQYF. DNA for the CDR3: TGTGCCAGCAGCTACATAGCGGGGGGCCCGAATACGCAGTATTTT.

The V and J genes are TRBV24-1 and TRBJ2-1, with D tentatively TRBD1 (5 bases). The CDR3 length is 14 residues. Trimming left V 3 bases short and J 8 bases short, with 13 bases between. CDR1 is KGHDR, CDR2 SFDVKD, per germline. CDR3 sequence reads: CATSDPTGIYEQFF. The CDR3 DNA sequence: TGTGCCACCAGTGATCCAACAGGTATCTATGAGCAGTTCTTC.

This clonotype was counted a single time. The chain couples TRBV6-6 to TRBJ2-2; D may be TRBD1 or TRBD2 (5 bases each). V lost 0 bases to trimming and J lost 7 bases, with 9 bases between them. The germline V gene encodes CDR1 MNHNY and CDR2 SVGAGI (reference sequence). The CDR3 runs to 14 residues. CDR3 in DNA: TGTGCCAGCAGTTACTCAGGGGACGACGGGGAGCTGTTTTTT. This encodes CASSYSGDDGELFF.

This clonotype occurred a few times. The rearrangement joins TRBV30 to TRBJ2-2; D gene uncertain. The CDR3 is 12 residues long. Per germline, CDR1 GTSNPN and CDR2 SVGIG (reference sequence). Deletions cut 0 bases from V and 11 bases from J, with 10 bases between. CDR3 coding DNA: TGTGCCTGGAGTGTTGGGCACTTAGAGCTGTTTTTT. It translates to CAWSVGHLELFF.

This clonotype appeared a few times. The rearrangement links TRBV7-2 to TRBJ2-7, with D unclear. V was pared by 7 bases and J by 3 bases, with 13 bases between. CDR1 is SGHTA, CDR2 FQGNSA, per germline. The CDR3 is made up of 13 amino acids. CDR3 in amino acids: CASTRPSSYEQYF. Here the CDR3 DNA reads TGTGCCAGCACCCGGCCGTCGAGCTACGAGCAGTACTTC.

The CDR3 sequence: CASSPQGRSGSYEQYF. The CDR3 coding sequence is TGTGCCAGCAGCCCCCAAGGCCGATCGGGCTCCTACGAGCAGTACTTC. V is TRBV21-1 and J is TRBJ2-7. TRBV21-1 is a pseudogene. The CDR3 spans 16 residues.